This TCR beta chain derives from a study of blood T cell repertoires in COVID-19. Background on the study: Acute-phase and convalescent COVID-19 samples originated in the United States, Italy and Spain. Sample material is recorded as cDNA or gDNA derived from T cells, B-cell-depleted T cells, or PBMCs.

The CDR3 loop spans 14 amino acids. CDR1 is SGHRS and CDR2 is YFSETQ in the germline V gene. V was pared by 1 base and J by 1 base, with 8 bases between. Measured with immunoSEQ multiplex PCR; TCRdb has only the in-frame clones, and not every one. The data contain about 52,000 clones, more than 75% of them seen just once; the ten biggest clones take up 20% to 25%. The material sequenced was peripheral blood. This clonotype originated in a woman aged 80 or over with acute or convalescent COVID-19. The gene calls are TRBV5-1 and TRBJ1-2, with D possibly matching TRBD1 (5 bases). The CDR3 protein is CASSLLQDNYGYTF. The DNA of the CDR3 is TGCGCCAGCAGCTTGCTACAGGATAACTATGGCTACACCTTC.